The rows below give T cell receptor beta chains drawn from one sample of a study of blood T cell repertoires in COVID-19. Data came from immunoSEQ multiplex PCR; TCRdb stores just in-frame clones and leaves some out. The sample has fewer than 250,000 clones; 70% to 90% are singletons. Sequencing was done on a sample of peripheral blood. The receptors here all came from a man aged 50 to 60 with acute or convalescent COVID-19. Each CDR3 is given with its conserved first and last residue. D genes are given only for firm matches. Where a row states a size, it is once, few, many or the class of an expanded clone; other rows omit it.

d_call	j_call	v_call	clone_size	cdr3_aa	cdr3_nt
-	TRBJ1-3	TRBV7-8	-	CASSPFSSGNTIYF	TGTGCCAGCAGCCCTTTTTCCTCTGGAAACACCATATATTTT
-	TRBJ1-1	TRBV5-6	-	CASSLPGRGNTEAFF	TGTGCCAGCAGCTTACCCGGCAGGGGGAACACTGAAGCTTTCTTT
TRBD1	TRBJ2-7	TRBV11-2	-	CASSLRGTDEQYF	TGTGCCAGCAGCTTACGAGGGACAGACGAGCAGTACTTC
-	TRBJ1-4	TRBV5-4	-	CASSPGGQGNEKLFF	TGTGCCAGCAGCCCCGGGGGGCAGGGTAATGAAAAACTGTTTTTT
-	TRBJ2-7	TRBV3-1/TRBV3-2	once	CASSQDISSYEQYF	TGTGCCAGCAGCCAAGATATCAGCTCCTACGAGCAGTACTTC
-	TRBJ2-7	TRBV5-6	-	CASSFTGFEQYF	TGTGCCAGCAGCTTTACAGGGTTCGAGCAGTACTTC
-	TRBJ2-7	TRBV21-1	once	CASSNESQDRYETYEQYF	TGTGCCAGCAGCAATGAAAGTCAAGACAGGTATGAAACCTACGAGCAGTACTTC
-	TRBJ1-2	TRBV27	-	CASSLGLNYGYTF	TGTGCCAGCAGTTTAGGGCTAAACTATGGCTACACCTTC
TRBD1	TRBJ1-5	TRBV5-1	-	CASSPGDSSYQPQHF	TGCGCCAGCAGCCCCGGGGACAGCTCCTATCAGCCCCAGCATTTT
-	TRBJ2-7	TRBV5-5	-	CASSLVAGTNMGEQYF	TGTGCCAGCAGCTTGGTCGCCGGGACAAATATGGGCGAGCAGTACTTC
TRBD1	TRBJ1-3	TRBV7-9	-	CASSLRQGSGNTIYF	TGTGCCAGCAGCCTTCGACAGGGCTCTGGAAACACCATATATTTT
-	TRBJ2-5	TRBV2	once	CASRAGPQETQYF	TGTGCCAGCCGGGCGGGACCCCAAGAGACCCAGTACTTC
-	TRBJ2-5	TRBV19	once	CASSGGASGETQYF	TGTGCCAGTAGTGGAGGCGCCAGTGGGGAGACCCAGTACTTC
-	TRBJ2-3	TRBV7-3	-	CASSSRPGSTDTQYF	TGTGCCAGCAGCTCCAGACCAGGTAGCACAGATACGCAGTATTTT
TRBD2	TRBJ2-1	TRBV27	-	CASSRPPVAGVGNEQFF	TGTGCCAGCAGCCGCCCCCCCGTAGCGGGAGTAGGGAATGAGCAGTTCTTC
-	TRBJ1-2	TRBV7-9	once	CASSLDPQSHGYTF	TGTGCCAGCAGCTTAGATCCCCAGTCCCATGGCTACACCTTC
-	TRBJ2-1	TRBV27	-	CASLGGPYNEQFF	TGTGCCAGCCTCGGAGGTCCCTACAATGAGCAGTTCTTC
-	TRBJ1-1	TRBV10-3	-	CAISESGQGVLAEAFF	TGTGCCATCAGTGAGTCGGGGCAGGGTGTTTTAGCTGAAGCTTTCTTT
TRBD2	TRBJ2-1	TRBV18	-	CASSPGLAGYNEQFF	TGTGCCAGCTCTCCCGGACTAGCGGGATACAATGAGCAGTTCTTC
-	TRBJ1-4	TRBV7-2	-	CASSLAAGNEKLFF	TGTGCCAGCAGCTTAGCTGCAGGGAACGAAAAACTGTTTTTT
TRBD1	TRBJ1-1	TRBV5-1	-	CASSPGDRVTEAFF	TGCGCCAGCAGCCCCGGGGACAGGGTTACTGAAGCTTTCTTT
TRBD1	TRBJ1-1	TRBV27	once	CASSLTGVNTEAFF	TGTGCCAGCAGCCTCACAGGGGTGAACACTGAAGCTTTCTTT
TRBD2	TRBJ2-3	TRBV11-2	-	CASSNSRGGTDTQYF	TGTGCCAGCAGCAACTCGCGGGGGGGCACAGATACGCAGTATTTT
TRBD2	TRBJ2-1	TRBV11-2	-	CASSFSSGRADEQFF	TGTGCCAGCAGCTTTTCTAGCGGGAGGGCGGATGAGCAGTTCTTC
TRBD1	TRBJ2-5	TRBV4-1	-	CASSQGDSRAETQYF	TGCGCCAGCAGCCAGGGGGACAGCCGGGCGGAGACCCAGTACTTC
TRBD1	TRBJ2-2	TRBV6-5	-	CASTGTGVSGELFF	TGTGCCAGCACCGGGACAGGGGTTTCCGGGGAGCTGTTTTTT
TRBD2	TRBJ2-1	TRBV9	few	CASSVGASGSNEQFF	TGTGCCAGCAGCGTAGGGGCTAGCGGGAGCAATGAGCAGTTCTTC
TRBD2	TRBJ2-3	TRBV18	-	CASSPLSSGSYDTDTQYF	TGTGCCAGCTCACCATTAAGCAGCGGGAGTTACGACACAGATACGCAGTATTTT
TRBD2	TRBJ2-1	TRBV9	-	CASSGLAGLQFF	TGTGCCAGCAGCGGACTAGCGGGCCTGCAGTTCTTC
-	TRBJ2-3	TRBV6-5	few	CASSQTGPYTDTQYF	TGTGCCAGCAGTCAAACAGGGCCCTACACAGATACGCAGTATTTT
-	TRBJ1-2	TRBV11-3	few	CASSSARVEGYTF	TGTGCCAGCAGCTCGGCCAGGGTCGAGGGCTACACCTTC
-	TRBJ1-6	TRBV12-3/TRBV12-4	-	CASRSVADSPLHF	TGTGCCAGCAGGTCGGTTGCGGATTCACCCCTCCACTTT